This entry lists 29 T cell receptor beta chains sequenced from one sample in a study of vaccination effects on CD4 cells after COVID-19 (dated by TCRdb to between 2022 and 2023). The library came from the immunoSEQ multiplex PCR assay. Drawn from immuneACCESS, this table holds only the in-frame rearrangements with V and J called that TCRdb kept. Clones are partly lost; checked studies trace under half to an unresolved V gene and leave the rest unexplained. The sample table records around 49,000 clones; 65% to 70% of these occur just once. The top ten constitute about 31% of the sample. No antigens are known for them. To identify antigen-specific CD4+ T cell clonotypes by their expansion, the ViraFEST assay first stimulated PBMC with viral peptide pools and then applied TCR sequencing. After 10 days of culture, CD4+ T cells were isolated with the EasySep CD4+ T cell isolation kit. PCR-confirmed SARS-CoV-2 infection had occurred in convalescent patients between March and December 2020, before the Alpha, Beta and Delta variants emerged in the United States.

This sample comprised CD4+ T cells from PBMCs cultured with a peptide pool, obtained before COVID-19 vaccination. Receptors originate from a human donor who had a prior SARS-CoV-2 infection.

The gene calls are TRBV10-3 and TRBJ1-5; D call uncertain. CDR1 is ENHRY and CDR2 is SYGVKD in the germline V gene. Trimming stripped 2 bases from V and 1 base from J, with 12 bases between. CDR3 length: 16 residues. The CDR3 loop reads CAISEGRIWSNQPQHF. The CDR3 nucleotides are TGTGCCATCAGTGAGGGGAGGATCTGGAGCAATCAGCCCCAGCATTTT.

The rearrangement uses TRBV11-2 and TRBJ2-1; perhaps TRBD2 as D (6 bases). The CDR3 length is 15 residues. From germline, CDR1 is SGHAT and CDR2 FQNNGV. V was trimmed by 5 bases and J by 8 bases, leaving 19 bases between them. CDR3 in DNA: TGTGCCAGCAGCGTGGAGGGCCCTACGGCGGATGAGCAGTTCTTC. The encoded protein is CASSVEGPTADEQFF.

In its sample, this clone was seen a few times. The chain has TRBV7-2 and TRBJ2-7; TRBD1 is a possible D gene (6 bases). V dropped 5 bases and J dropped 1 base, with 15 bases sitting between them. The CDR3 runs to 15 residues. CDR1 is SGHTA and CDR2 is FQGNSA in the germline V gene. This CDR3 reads CASSQQTGSSYEQYF. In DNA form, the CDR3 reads TGTGCCAGCAGCCAACAGACAGGTTCTTCCTACGAGCAGTACTTC. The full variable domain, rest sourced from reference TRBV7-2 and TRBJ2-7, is GAGVSQSPSNKVTEKGKDVELRCDPISGHTALYWYRQSLGQGLEFLIYFQGNSAPDKSGLPSDRFSAERTGGSVSTLTIQRTQQEDSAVYLCASSQQTGSSYEQYFGPGTRLTVT.

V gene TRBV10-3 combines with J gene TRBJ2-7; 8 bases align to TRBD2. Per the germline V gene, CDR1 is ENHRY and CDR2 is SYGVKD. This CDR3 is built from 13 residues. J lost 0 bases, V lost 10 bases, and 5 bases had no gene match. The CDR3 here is CATGGTYSYEQYF. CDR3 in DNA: TGTGCCACGGGGGGGACTTACTCCTACGAGCAGTACTTC.

CDR3 amino acids: CASSLRGLAGTPDTQYF. As DNA, the CDR3 is TGTGCCAGCAGCTTACGGGGACTAGCGGGAACCCCGGATACGCAGTATTTT. V usage is TRBV7-3 and J usage is TRBJ2-3; TRBD2 agrees at 13 bases. This CDR3 spans 17 amino acids. V lost 2 bases and J lost 6; bases outside the gene matches: 8. Per germline, CDR1 SGHTA and CDR2 FQGTGA.

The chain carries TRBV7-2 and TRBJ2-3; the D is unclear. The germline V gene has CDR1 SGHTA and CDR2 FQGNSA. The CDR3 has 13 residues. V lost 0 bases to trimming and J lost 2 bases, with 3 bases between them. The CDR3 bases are TGTGCCAGCAGCTTAGCCCTCACAGATACGCAGTATTTT. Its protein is CASSLALTDTQYF.

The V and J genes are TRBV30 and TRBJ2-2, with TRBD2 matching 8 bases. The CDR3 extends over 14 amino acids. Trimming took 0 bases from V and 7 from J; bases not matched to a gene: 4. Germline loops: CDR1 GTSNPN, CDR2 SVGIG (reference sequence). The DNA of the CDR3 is TGTGCCTGGAGTGTAGGACTAGCTGACGGGGAGCTGTTTTTT. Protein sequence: CAWSVGLADGELFF.

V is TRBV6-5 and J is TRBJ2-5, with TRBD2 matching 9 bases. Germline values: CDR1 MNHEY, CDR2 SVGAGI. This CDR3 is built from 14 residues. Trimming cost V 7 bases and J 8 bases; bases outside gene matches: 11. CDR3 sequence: CASTAAGGGRTQYF. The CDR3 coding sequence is TGTGCCAGCACAGCGGCGGGAGGGGGTCGAACCCAGTACTTC.

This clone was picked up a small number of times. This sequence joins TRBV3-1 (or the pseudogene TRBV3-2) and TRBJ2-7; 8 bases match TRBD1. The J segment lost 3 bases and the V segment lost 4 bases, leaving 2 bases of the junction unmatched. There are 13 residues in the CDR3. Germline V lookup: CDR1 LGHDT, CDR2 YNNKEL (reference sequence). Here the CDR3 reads CASSPGTGYEQYF. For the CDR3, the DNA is TGTGCCAGCAGCCCAGGGACAGGCTACGAGCAGTACTTC.

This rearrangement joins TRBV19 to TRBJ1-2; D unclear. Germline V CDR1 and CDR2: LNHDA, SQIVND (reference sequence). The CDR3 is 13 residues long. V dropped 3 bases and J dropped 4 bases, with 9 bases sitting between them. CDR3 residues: CASSISRVYGYTF. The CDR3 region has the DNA TGTGCCAGTAGTATTTCAAGGGTCTATGGCTACACCTTC.

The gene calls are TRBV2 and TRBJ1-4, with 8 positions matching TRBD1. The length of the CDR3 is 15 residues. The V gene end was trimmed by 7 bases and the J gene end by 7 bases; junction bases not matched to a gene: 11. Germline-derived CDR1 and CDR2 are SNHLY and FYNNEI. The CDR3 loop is CASTQMGQVGEKLFF. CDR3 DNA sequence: TGTGCCAGCACACAGATGGGACAGGTTGGTGAAAAACTGTTTTTT. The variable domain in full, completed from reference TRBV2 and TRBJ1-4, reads EPEVTQTPSHQVTQMGQEVILRCVPISNHLYFYWYRQILGQKVEFLVSFYNNEISEKSEIFDDQFSVERPDGSNFTLKIRSTKLEDSAMYFCASTQMGQVGEKLFFGSGTQLSVL.

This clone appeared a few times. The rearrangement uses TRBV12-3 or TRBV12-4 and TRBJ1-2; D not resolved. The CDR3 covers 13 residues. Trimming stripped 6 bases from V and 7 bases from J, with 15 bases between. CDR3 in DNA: TGTGCCAGCAGCCGTCCCGGCGGGAGTGGCTACACCTTC. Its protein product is CASSRPGGSGYTF.

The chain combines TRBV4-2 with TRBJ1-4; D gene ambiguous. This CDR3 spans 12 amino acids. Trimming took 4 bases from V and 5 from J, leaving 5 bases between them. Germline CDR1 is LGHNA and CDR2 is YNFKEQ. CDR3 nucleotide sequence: TGTGCCAGCAGCCCAAGAAATGAAAAACTGTTTTTT. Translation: CASSPRNEKLFF.

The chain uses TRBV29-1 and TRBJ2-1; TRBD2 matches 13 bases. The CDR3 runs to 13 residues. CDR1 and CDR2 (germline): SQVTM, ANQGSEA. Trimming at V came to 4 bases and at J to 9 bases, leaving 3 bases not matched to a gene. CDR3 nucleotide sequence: TGCAGCGTTGGGGGACTAGCGGGGTTTGAGCAGTTCTTC. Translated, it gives CSVGGLAGFEQFF.

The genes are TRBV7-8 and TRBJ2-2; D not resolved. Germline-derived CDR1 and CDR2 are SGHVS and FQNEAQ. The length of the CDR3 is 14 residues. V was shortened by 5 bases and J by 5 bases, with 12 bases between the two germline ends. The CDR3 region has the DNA TGTGCCAGCAGCCCCGGACGGTTAACCGGGGAGCTGTTTTTT. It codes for CASSPGRLTGELFF. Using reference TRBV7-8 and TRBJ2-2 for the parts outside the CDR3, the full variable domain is GAGVSQSPRYKVAKRGQDVALRCDPISGHVSLFWYQQALGQGPEFLTYFQNEAQLDKSGLPSDRFFAERPEGSVSTLKIQRTQQEDSAVYLCASSPGRLTGELFFGEGSRLTVL.

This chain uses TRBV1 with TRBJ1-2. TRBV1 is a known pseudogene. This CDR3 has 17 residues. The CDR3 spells CTSSHPPGPWGDYGYTF. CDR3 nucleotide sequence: TGCACCAGCAGCCATCCCCCAGGGCCCTGGGGGGACTATGGCTACACCTTC.

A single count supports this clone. The CDR3 spells CASSEEWRLHTSSGNTIYF. In DNA form, the CDR3 reads TGCGCCAGCAGTGAGGAGTGGAGGTTGCACACGAGCTCTGGAAACACCATATATTTT. The rearrangement joins TRBV10-2 to TRBJ1-3; D uncertain. V was trimmed by 2 bases and J by 0 bases, leaving 20 bases between them. The CDR3 totals 19 residues. Germline V gene lookup returns CDR1 WSHSY and CDR2 SAAADI.

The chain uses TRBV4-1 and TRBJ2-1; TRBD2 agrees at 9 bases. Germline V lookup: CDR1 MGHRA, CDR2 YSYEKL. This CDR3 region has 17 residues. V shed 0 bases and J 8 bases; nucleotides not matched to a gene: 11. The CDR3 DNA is TGCGCCAGCAGCCAAGACGCGCTCAGCGGGAGGCTCTATGAGCAGTTCTTC. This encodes CASSQDALSGRLYEQFF.

The CDR3 coding sequence is TGTGCCATCAGGTCCACAGACAGATATCAAGAGACCCAGTACTTC. Translating gives CAIRSTDRYQETQYF. The chain is built from TRBV10-3 and TRBJ2-5; D possibly corresponds to TRBD1 (5 bases). The CDR3 extends over 15 amino acids. V lost 6 bases and J lost 2, with 16 bases in between. CDR1 and CDR2 from the germline V gene are ENHRY and SYGVKD.

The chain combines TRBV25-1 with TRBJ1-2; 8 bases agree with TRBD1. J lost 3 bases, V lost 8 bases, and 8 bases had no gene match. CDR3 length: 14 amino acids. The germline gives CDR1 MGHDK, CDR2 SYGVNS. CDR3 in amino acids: CASEKDRDDYGYTF. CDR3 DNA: TGTGCCAGCGAGAAGGACAGGGACGACTATGGCTACACCTTC.

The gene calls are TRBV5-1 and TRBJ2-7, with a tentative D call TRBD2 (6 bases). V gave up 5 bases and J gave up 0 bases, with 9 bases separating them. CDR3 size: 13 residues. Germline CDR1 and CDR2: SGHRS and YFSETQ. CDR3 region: CASRQGGSYEQYF. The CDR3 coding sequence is TGCGCCAGCAGGCAGGGAGGCTCCTACGAGCAGTACTTC.

CDR3 DNA: TGTGCTAGTGGTGCCGGTGAGGGCAGCCGGGGAGAGACCCAGTACTTC. Its protein is CASGAGEGSRGETQYF. V and J are TRBV12-5 and TRBJ2-5, with D possibly being TRBD2 (5 bases). The CDR3 has 16 amino acids. Germline V gene sequence: CDR1 LGHNT, CDR2 FRNRAP. V lost 5 bases to trimming and J lost 4 bases, with 20 bases between them. Together with reference TRBV12-5 and TRBJ2-5, the CDR3 gives the full variable domain: DARVTQTPRHKVTEMGQEVTMRCQPILGHNTVFWYRQTMMQGLELLAYFRNRAPLDDSGMPKDRFSAEMPDATLATLKIQPSEPRDSAVYFCASGAGEGSRGETQYFGPGTRLLVL.

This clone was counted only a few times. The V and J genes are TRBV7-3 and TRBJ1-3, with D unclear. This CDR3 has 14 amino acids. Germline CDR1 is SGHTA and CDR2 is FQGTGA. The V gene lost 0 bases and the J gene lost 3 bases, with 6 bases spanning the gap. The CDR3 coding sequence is TGTGCCAGCAGCTTAACGGGAGGTGGAAACACCATATATTTT. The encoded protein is CASSLTGGGNTIYF.

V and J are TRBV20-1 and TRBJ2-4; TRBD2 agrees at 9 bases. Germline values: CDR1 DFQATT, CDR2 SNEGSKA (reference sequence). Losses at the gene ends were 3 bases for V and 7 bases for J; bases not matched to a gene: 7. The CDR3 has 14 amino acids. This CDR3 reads CSASMRGGLNIQYF. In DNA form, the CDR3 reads TGCAGTGCTAGTATGCGGGGGGGCCTTAACATTCAGTACTTC.

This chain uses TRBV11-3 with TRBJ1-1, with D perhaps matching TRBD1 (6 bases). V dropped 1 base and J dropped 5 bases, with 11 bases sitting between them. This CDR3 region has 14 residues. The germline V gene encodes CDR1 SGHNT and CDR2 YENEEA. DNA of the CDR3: TGTGCCAGCAGCTTAGTAGGGGGGCTGACTGAAGCTTTCTTT. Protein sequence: CASSLVGGLTEAFF.

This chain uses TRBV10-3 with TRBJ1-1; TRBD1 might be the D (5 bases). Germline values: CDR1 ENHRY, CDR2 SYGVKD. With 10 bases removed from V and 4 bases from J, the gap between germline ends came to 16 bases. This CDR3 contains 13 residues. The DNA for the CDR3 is TGTGCCACCCTTCGGCAGGGTGGCACTGAAGCTTTCTTT. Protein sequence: CATLRQGGTEAFF.

The CDR3 sequence: CASSSNSYNEQFF. CDR3 DNA: TGTGCCAGCAGCTCTAATTCCTACAATGAGCAGTTCTTC. This rearrangement joins TRBV11-3 to TRBJ2-1; D ambiguous. The CDR3 is 13 amino acids. Germline V gives CDR1 SGHNT, CDR2 YENEEA. Trimming stripped 4 bases from V and 1 base from J, with 5 bases between.

The CDR3 loop reads CASSLSTDTQYF. Written as DNA, the CDR3 is TGTGCCAGCTCACTTTCGACAGATACGCAGTATTTT. The gene calls are TRBV18 and TRBJ2-3, with D unresolved. Trimming stripped 4 bases from V and 3 bases from J, with 5 bases between. Germline V gene sequence: CDR1 KGHSH, CDR2 LQKENI. CDR3 size: 12 residues.

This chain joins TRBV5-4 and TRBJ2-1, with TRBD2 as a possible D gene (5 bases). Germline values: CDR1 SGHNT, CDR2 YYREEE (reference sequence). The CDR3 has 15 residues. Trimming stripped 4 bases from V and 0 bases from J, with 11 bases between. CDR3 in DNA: TGTGCCAGCAGCCCGGACTGGAGCTCCTACAATGAGCAGTTCTTC. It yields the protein CASSPDWSSYNEQFF.